One and the same sample provided the 27 T cell receptor beta chains below, sequenced in a study of blood T cell repertoires in COVID-19. Sequenced by immunoSEQ multiplex PCR; TCRdb stores in-frame clones only, minus some. The sample includes roughly 130,000 clones, roughly 85% of them seen just once. Sequenced sample: peripheral blood. These receptors all come from a man aged 35-49 years with acute or convalescent COVID-19.

The genes are TRBV12-3 or TRBV12-4 and TRBJ1-2, with a tentative D call TRBD1 (6 bases). Trimming cost V 6 bases and J 4 bases, with 12 bases left between them. This CDR3 has 13 residues. The CDR3 loop is CASSSGQPYGYTF. The CDR3 coding sequence is TGTGCCAGCAGCTCTGGACAGCCCTATGGCTACACCTTC.

CDR3 bases: TGTGCCAGCAGCCAAGTGGGAGGGAATGAAAAACTGTTTTTT. The encoded protein is CASSQVGGNEKLFF. The J gene is TRBJ1-4, the V gene TRBV3-1 (or the pseudogene TRBV3-2), with no clear D. The germline V gene encodes CDR1 LGHDT and CDR2 YNNKEL (reference sequence). Between the trimmed V and J ends, which lost 1 base and 5 bases, there was a span of 8 bases. This CDR3 is 14 amino acids long.

Of note for this clone: Different DNA sequences within this sample yield the same CDR3. The CDR3 sequence: CASSQVGETQYF. The CDR3 nucleotides read TGTGCCAGCAGCCAAGTCGGGGAGACCCAGTACTTC. V usage is TRBV14 and J usage is TRBJ2-5, with unresolved D. V was trimmed by 1 base and J by 5 bases, leaving 5 bases between them. The germline V gene encodes CDR1 SGHDN and CDR2 FVKESK. The CDR3 is 12 amino acids.

The V gene is TRBV19, the J gene TRBJ2-5; D is unclear. CDR1 is LNHDA and CDR2 is SQIVND in the germline V gene (reference sequence). The CDR3 has 14 amino acids. V was cut by 1 base and J by 5 bases, with 11 bases left in between. The CDR3 nucleotides read TGTGCCAGTAGTATAGGGAGAGGAGAGGAGACCCAGTACTTC. Translating gives CASSIGRGEETQYF.

This chain links TRBV6-5 with TRBJ1-5; D may be TRBD1 (5 bases). V lost 5 bases and J 2 bases, leaving 10 bases between the germline ends. The CDR3 extends over 14 amino acids. Looked up from germline, CDR1 is MNHEY and CDR2 is SVGAGI. In DNA, the CDR3 is TGTGCCAGCAGTATAGGGGTGGGCAATCAGCCCCAGCATTTT. This sequence encodes CASSIGVGNQPQHF.

The chain carries TRBV5-4 and TRBJ1-1; D gene unclear. Germline V CDR1 and CDR2: SGHNT, YYREEE (reference sequence). The CDR3 is 13 residues long. The germline V and J ends were trimmed by 1 base and 6 bases, with 10 bases remaining between them. CDR3 amino acids: CASSLNWAPEAFF. In DNA, the CDR3 is TGTGCCAGCAGCTTGAATTGGGCCCCTGAAGCTTTCTTT.

The rearrangement joins TRBV7-9 to TRBJ1-2, with a weak D call TRBD1 (6 bases). Trimming stripped 1 base from V and 3 bases from J, with 15 bases between. CDR3 length equals 16 residues. Germline CDR1 is SEHNR and CDR2 is FQNEAQ (reference sequence). CDR3 residues: CASSLGDTQRDYGYTF. The DNA of the CDR3 is TGTGCCAGCAGCTTAGGGGACACGCAAAGGGACTATGGCTACACCTTC. Full variable domain (remainder filled in from reference TRBV7-9 and TRBJ1-2): DTGVSQNPRHKITKRGQNVTFRCDPISEHNRLYWYRQTLGQGPEFLTYFQNEAQLEKSRLLSDRFSAERPKGSFSTLEIQRTEQGDSAMYLCASSLGDTQRDYGYTFGSGTRLTVV.

This chain connects TRBV4-1 to TRBJ1-2; no clear D gene. This CDR3 has 15 residues. CDR1 and CDR2 (germline): MGHRA, YSYEKL. V was cut by 0 bases and J by 4 bases, with 12 bases left in between. In DNA form, the CDR3 reads TGCGCCAGCAGCCAAGAGGCCCAGGAGGTCTATGGCTACACCTTC. It specifies CASSQEAQEVYGYTF.

The genes are TRBV4-2 and TRBJ2-2, with 8 nucleotides matching TRBD2. J was trimmed by 6 bases and V by 4 bases; bases with no gene match: 10. Germline loops: CDR1 LGHNA, CDR2 YNFKEQ. This CDR3 has 16 amino acids. This chain's CDR3 is CASSRDPGLGAGELFF. CDR3 nucleotide sequence: TGTGCCAGCAGCCGAGACCCGGGACTAGGAGCCGGGGAGCTGTTTTTT.

This sequence joins TRBV18 and TRBJ2-5, with D perhaps TRBD2 (6 bases). CDR3 length equals 14 residues. Between the trimmed V and J ends, which lost 3 bases and 3 bases, there was a span of 11 bases. CDR1 and CDR2 (germline): KGHSH, LQKENI. CDR3 protein: CASSPRDFEETQYF. CDR3 DNA: TGTGCCAGCTCACCCCGGGACTTCGAAGAGACCCAGTACTTC. The full variable domain, rest sourced from reference TRBV18 and TRBJ2-5, is NAGVMQNPRHLVRRRGQEARLRCSPMKGHSHVYWYRQLPEEGLKFMVYLQKENIIDESGMPKERFSAEFPKEGPSILRIQQVVRGDSAAYFCASSPRDFEETQYFGPGTRLLVL.

The chain carries TRBV5-6 and TRBJ2-7; 10 bases are shared with TRBD1. The J segment lost 3 bases and the V segment lost 3 bases, leaving 3 bases of the junction unmatched. The V gene's germline CDR1 is SGHDT and CDR2 YYEEEE. This CDR3 region has 14 residues. The CDR3: CASSSGTGDYEQYF. CDR3 bases: TGTGCCAGCAGCTCCGGGACAGGGGACTACGAGCAGTACTTC. Based on the CDR3 plus reference TRBV5-6 and TRBJ2-7, the full variable domain is DAGVTQSPTHLIKTRGQQVTLRCSPKSGHDTVSWYQQALGQGPQFIFQYYEEEERQRGNFPDRFSGHQFPNYSSELNVNALLLGDSALYLCASSSGTGDYEQYFGPGTRLTVT.

The V call is TRBV18, the J call TRBJ1-4; 8 positions agree with TRBD1. The CDR3 contains 15 residues. Per the germline V gene, CDR1 is KGHSH and CDR2 is LQKENI. V lost 3 bases to trimming and J lost 7 bases; unmatched junction nucleotides: 7. DNA for the CDR3: TGTGCCAGCTCACCCCCTTCAGGGGGCCGTGAAAAACTGTTTTTT. Protein: CASSPPSGGREKLFF. Supplemented by reference TRBV18 and TRBJ1-4, the full variable domain reads NAGVMQNPRHLVRRRGQEARLRCSPMKGHSHVYWYRQLPEEGLKFMVYLQKENIIDESGMPKERFSAEFPKEGPSILRIQQVVRGDSAAYFCASSPPSGGREKLFFGSGTQLSVL.

The chain is built from TRBV30 and TRBJ1-4, with D perhaps TRBD1 (5 bases). The CDR3 spans 13 residues. Per the germline V gene, CDR1 is GTSNPN and CDR2 is SVGIG (reference sequence). CDR3 in amino acids: CAREGPGNEKLFF. The DNA for the CDR3 is TGTGCGCGGGAGGGACCGGGAAATGAAAAACTGTTTTTT.

V usage is TRBV10-3 and J usage is TRBJ2-2, with 9 positions matching TRBD2. The V gene end was trimmed by 4 bases and the J gene end by 3 bases; junction bases not matched to a gene: 0. CDR3 length equals 14 residues. Germline V gives CDR1 ENHRY, CDR2 SYGVKD. The CDR3: CAISGTSDTGELFF. DNA for the CDR3: TGTGCCATCAGTGGGACTAGCGACACCGGGGAGCTGTTTTTT.

For the CDR3, the DNA is TGTGCCAGTAGTATTAGGTCGAGGGATCGAGCCTACGAGCAGTACTTC. It translates to CASSIRSRDRAYEQYF. This sequence joins TRBV19 and TRBJ2-7, with D possibly matching TRBD2 (5 bases). Trimming took off 3 bases at V and 2 bases at J, with 17 bases between the two ends. CDR1 is LNHDA and CDR2 is SQIVND in the germline V gene (reference sequence). This CDR3 is built from 16 residues.

J is TRBJ2-7 and V is TRBV12-3 or TRBV12-4; the D is unclear. The CDR3 length is 12 residues. Trimming left V 0 bases short and J 8 bases short, with 8 bases between. DNA of the CDR3: TGTGCCAGCAGTTTAGCGCGCGCCAAGCAGTACTTC. This sequence encodes CASSLARAKQYF.

This sequence joins TRBV9 and TRBJ2-3; 7 nucleotides agree with TRBD1. The germline CDR1 and CDR2 sequences are SGDLS and YYNGEE. Unmatched junction bases numbered 9, after V lost 4 bases and J lost 1 base. This CDR3 has 16 residues. The CDR3 spells CASSLEQGTGTDTQYF. In nucleotides, the CDR3 is TGTGCCAGCAGCTTAGAACAGGGGACGGGCACAGATACGCAGTATTTT.

This chain links TRBV5-4 with TRBJ1-3; no clear D gene. Trimming shortened V by 0 bases and J by 0 bases, and 4 bases separated the two germline ends. The CDR3 totals 14 residues. CDR1 is SGHNT and CDR2 is YYREEE in the germline V gene (reference sequence). CDR3 in amino acids: CASSLDNSGNTIYF. Here the CDR3 DNA reads TGTGCCAGCAGCTTGGATAACTCTGGAAACACCATATATTTT.

This clone was recorded only once. The V and J genes are TRBV2 and TRBJ1-5; D possibly corresponds to TRBD1 (5 bases). The CDR3 consists of 13 residues. V lost 4 bases to trimming and J lost 4 bases, with 8 bases between them. Germline assignment: CDR1 SNHLY and CDR2 FYNNEI. The CDR3 sequence is CASSVQVNQPQHF. The DNA for the CDR3 is TGTGCCAGCAGTGTACAGGTAAATCAGCCCCAGCATTTT.

For the CDR3, the DNA is TGCGCCAGCAGCCACGGCAGACTAGCGGGAAACTACGAGCAGTACTTC. It is translated as CASSHGRLAGNYEQYF. J is TRBJ2-7 and V is TRBV4-1, with TRBD2 identical over 11 bases. The CDR3 covers 16 residues. Germline-derived CDR1 and CDR2 are MGHRA and YSYEKL. The trim removed 3 bases at V and 3 bases at J, leaving 7 bases unmatched.

This rearrangement joins TRBV7-9 to TRBJ2-3; TRBD1 aligns across 11 bases. This CDR3 is built from 14 residues. With V trimmed by 4 bases and J by 6 bases, 3 bases remained unmatched. CDR1 is SEHNR and CDR2 is FQNEAQ in the germline V gene (reference sequence). The CDR3 protein is CASSWTGGEDTQYF. The CDR3 region has the DNA TGTGCCAGCAGCTGGACAGGGGGCGAGGATACGCAGTATTTT.

A few counts support this clone. The CDR3 DNA reads TGCGCCAGCAGTTATAGGACTAGCGGAGGGGCCAAAAACATTCAGTACTTC. This translates into CASSYRTSGGAKNIQYF. J is TRBJ2-4 and V is TRBV5-1, with 10 bases lining up with TRBD2. The CDR3 runs 17 residues. The V gene's germline CDR1 is SGHRS and CDR2 YFSETQ. V gave up 5 bases and J gave up 1 base; unmatched junction bases: 9.

J is TRBJ1-4 and V is TRBV9; possible D gene TRBD1, 5 bases. CDR3 length: 14 residues. CDR1 is SGDLS, CDR2 YYNGEE, per germline. V was pared by 4 bases and J by 8 bases, with 15 bases between. DNA of the CDR3: TGTGCCAGCAGCCCTCTTGGGGGGGACGAAAAACTGTTTTTT. Its translation is CASSPLGGDEKLFF.

This clone was counted a single time. J is TRBJ1-2 and V is TRBV10-2; TRBD1 matches at 8 bases. The CDR3 totals 11 residues. Losses at the gene ends were 8 bases for V and 5 bases for J; bases not matched to a gene: 1. Germline V gene data show CDR1 as WSHSY and CDR2 as SAAADI. The CDR3 DNA reads TGCGCCAGCGGACAGGGATATGGCTACACCTTC. Protein: CASGQGYGYTF.

J is TRBJ1-4 and V is TRBV5-5, with 7 bases identical to TRBD1. The CDR3 totals 15 residues. V lost 5 bases to trimming and J lost 5 bases; unmatched junction nucleotides: 9. Germline lookup yields CDR1 SGHKS and CDR2 YYEKEE (reference sequence). Here the CDR3 reads CASRPGTAPNEKLFF. The DNA for the CDR3 is TGTGCCAGCAGACCAGGGACAGCCCCGAATGAAAAACTGTTTTTT.

The chain is built from TRBV2 and TRBJ1-4, with TRBD1 matching 10 bases. Germline V gives CDR1 SNHLY, CDR2 FYNNEI. J gave up 6 bases and V 7 bases, and 11 bases lay outside the gene matches. This CDR3 is built from 16 residues. The CDR3 bases are TGTGCCAGCAATATAGACAGGGGGCCGCAGGATGAAAAACTGTTTTTT. Amino acids: CASNIDRGPQDEKLFF.

The CDR3 DNA follows: TGCGCCAGCAGCTTCCAGGGGGATCGCTATGGCTACACCTTC. It codes for CASSFQGDRYGYTF. This chain joins TRBV5-1 and TRBJ1-2; 7 bases match TRBD1. In germline, CDR1 is SGHRS, CDR2 YFSETQ. With V trimmed by 2 bases and J by 4 bases, 5 bases remained unmatched. The CDR3 covers 14 residues.